This section outlines one TCR beta chain sequence together with its context. These data are taken from a study of TIL therapy for anti-PD-1-resistant metastatic lung cancer. The germline V and J ends were trimmed by 5 bases and 5 bases, with 21 bases remaining between them. This CDR3 has 16 residues. Germline values: CDR1 MNHEY, CDR2 SVGEGT. The libraries were made with immunoSEQ v3. Assay used: immunoSEQ multiplex PCR; TCRdb lists only in-frame clones, some missing. The table includes about 50,000 clones, around 86% detected once. Time point described: pre-treatment sample, taken before nivolumab and TIL therapy.

The genes are TRBV6-2 or TRBV6-3 and TRBJ2-5, with a possible D match to TRBD1 (6 bases). The TCR originated in a person aged 30 to 80 with non-small cell lung cancer. The sequencing used blood, collected at baseline. The DNA for the CDR3 is TGTGCCAGCAGTAAAGGACAGTACCTTTACGTCGAGACCCAGTACTTC. It specifies CASSKGQYLYVETQYF.